This T cell receptor beta chain was identified in a study of follicular helper T cells after annual influenza vaccination. Overall study findings and caveats: Just roughly 9.5-20% of cells analyzed had recovered productive TCRB sequences.

Generated by immunoSEQ multiplex PCR, the TCRdb table keeps only in-frame clones and is missing some. The sample yields roughly 4,600 clones, 82% seen once. This CDR3 contains 16 residues. J gave up 4 bases and V 2 bases, and 6 bases lay outside the gene matches. Germline-derived CDR1 and CDR2 are SGHNT and YYREEE (reference sequence). With regard to this clone: Its antigen is undetermined.

Noted time point: 2015-2016 season, pre-vaccination. The rearrangement uses TRBV5-4 and TRBJ2-2, with 9 positions matching TRBD2. The source is an adult who received the influenza vaccine. This specimen was CXCR5+ CD38- circulating T follicular helper cells from blood, taken on the day of influenza vaccination. Subset in this sample: circulating Tfh, non-naive CD4+CXCR5+PD-1+ (ICOS+CD38+ or ICOS-CD38-). This CDR3 is CASSLGRGGPTGELFF. CDR3 sequence (DNA): TGTGCCAGCAGCTTAGGGCGGGGGGGCCCCACCGGGGAGCTGTTTTTT.